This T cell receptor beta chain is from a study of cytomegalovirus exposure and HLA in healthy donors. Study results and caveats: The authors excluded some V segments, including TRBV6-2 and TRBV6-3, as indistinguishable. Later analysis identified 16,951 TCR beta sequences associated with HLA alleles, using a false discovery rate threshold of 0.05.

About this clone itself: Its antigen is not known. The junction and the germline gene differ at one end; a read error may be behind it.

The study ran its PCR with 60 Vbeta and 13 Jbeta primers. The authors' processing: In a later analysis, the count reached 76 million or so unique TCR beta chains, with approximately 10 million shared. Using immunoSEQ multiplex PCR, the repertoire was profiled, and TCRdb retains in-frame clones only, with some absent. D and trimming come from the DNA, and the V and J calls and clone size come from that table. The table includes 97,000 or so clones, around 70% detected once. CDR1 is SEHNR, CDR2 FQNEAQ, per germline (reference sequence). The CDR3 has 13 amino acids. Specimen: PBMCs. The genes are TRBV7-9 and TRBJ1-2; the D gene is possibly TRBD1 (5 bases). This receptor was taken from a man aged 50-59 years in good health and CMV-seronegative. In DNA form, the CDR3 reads TGTTCCAGCAGCTTAGTGGGACTTCGTGGCTACACCTTC. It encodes CSSSLVGLRGYTF.